These 21 T cell receptor beta chains were all obtained from the same sample, sequenced in a study of T-cell reconstitution after alpha-beta-depleted transplantation in children listed by TCRdb under 2016. The library was generated by PCR. Data came from an Illumina HiSeq 2500. To normalize quantification of the TCRbeta repertoire, the TCR libraries were built with molecular barcoding that relied on unique molecular identifiers. TCRdb ran its own pipeline on the public reads, namely fastp trimming at Q25 and MiXCR clone calling, and kept in-frame beta chains. Rows are unified per CDR3 protein, each entry keeping the most common DNA and genes. This sample has about 600,000 distinct CDR3 sequences in its table, and approximately 10% of those were observed once. The top ten clonotypes cover around 4% of the sample. Sequencing used PBMCs from the stem cell graft donor, obtained from the stem cell graft. Receptors were obtained from a human donor who donated a stem cell graft to a child with acute myeloid leukemia.

The V and J genes are TRBV7-3 and TRBJ2-1; D is uncertain. Germline-derived CDR1 and CDR2 are SGHTA and FQGTGA. V was pared by 1 base and J by 9 bases, with 10 bases between. The CDR3 consists of 13 residues. In DNA, the CDR3 is TGTGCCAGCAGCTTAAACCCCTCCCGTGAGCAGTTCTTC. Translated, it gives CASSLNPSREQFF.

This clonotype was seen a handful of times. The V gene is TRBV5-1, the J gene TRBJ2-7; 9 nucleotides align to TRBD1. V lost 0 bases to trimming and J lost 3 bases; unmatched junction nucleotides: 7. The CDR3 covers 16 residues. CDR1 SGHRS and CDR2 YFSETQ come from the germline V gene. The CDR3 coding sequence is TGCGCCAGCAGCTTGGTCCCCGGGACAGGGAGCTACGAGCAGTACTTC. This gives the protein CASSLVPGTGSYEQYF. Full variable domain (rest looked up from reference TRBV5-1 and TRBJ2-7): KAGVTQTPRYLIKTRGQQVTLSCSPISGHRSVSWYQQTPGQGLQFLFEYFSETQRNKGNFPGRFSGRQFSNSRSEMNVSTLELGDSALYLCASSLVPGTGSYEQYFGPGTRLTVT.

This chain connects TRBV28 to TRBJ1-2; 7 positions match TRBD1. CDR3 length: 11 amino acids. Germline CDR1 MDHEN, CDR2 SYDVKM. Trimming removed 6 bases from V and 13 bases from J; junction bases left unmatched: 8. The CDR3 DNA sequence: TGTGCCAGCAGAGACAGGGAATTTTCCACCTTC. Translated: CASRDREFSTF.

The gene calls are TRBV15 and TRBJ1-4; weak D call: TRBD1 (5 bases). Germline V gene sequence: CDR1 LNHNV, CDR2 YYDKDF (reference sequence). With 2 bases removed from V and 0 bases from J, the gap between germline ends came to 7 bases. The CDR3 loop spans 15 amino acids. The CDR3 reads CATSRPQATNEKLFF. The CDR3, as DNA: TGTGCCACCAGCAGACCACAGGCAACTAATGAAAAACTGTTTTTT.

The rearrangement joins TRBV6-1 to TRBJ2-1, with 10 bases lining up with TRBD2. CDR1 MNHNS and CDR2 SASEGT come from the germline V gene. Trimming took 8 bases from V and 2 from J; bases not matched to a gene: 9. The CDR3 is 16 amino acids. The CDR3 coding sequence is TGTGCCAGCGGGGCCCTAGCGGGAGACGCCTACAATGAGCAGTTCTTC. This gives the protein CASGALAGDAYNEQFF.

The chain recombines TRBV2 with TRBJ2-3; 9 nucleotides agree with TRBD2. The junction had 22 bases not matched to a gene; V was cut back by 10 bases and J by 2 bases. Germline V gene data show CDR1 as SNHLY and CDR2 as FYNNEI. The CDR3 is 19 amino acids. This CDR3 reads CAICFPLGRREGPTDTQYF. Here the CDR3 DNA reads TGTGCCATCTGTTTCCCTCTAGGTCGGCGGGAGGGCCCCACAGATACGCAGTATTTT.

The chain has TRBV5-5 and TRBJ2-1; D is tentatively TRBD1 or TRBD2 (5 bases each). There are 11 residues in the CDR3. The V end was cut by 5 bases, the J end by 8 bases, with 8 bases between. The germline V gene encodes CDR1 SGHKS and CDR2 YYEKEE (reference sequence). Here the CDR3 reads CASRGTYEQFF. The CDR3 nucleotides are TGTGCCAGCAGGGGGACGTATGAGCAGTTCTTC. Full variable domain (outside the CDR3, taken from reference TRBV5-5 and TRBJ2-1): DAGVTQSPTHLIKTRGQQVTLRCSPISGHKSVSWYQQVLGQGPQFIFQYYEKEERGRGNFPDRFSARQFPNYSSELNVNALLLGDSALYLCASRGTYEQFFGPGTRLTVL.

The chain is built from TRBV2 and TRBJ2-5; the D is unclear. Trimming pared 7 bases from V and 1 base from J, leaving 10 bases between. The V gene's germline CDR1 is SNHLY and CDR2 FYNNEI. This CDR3 region has 13 residues. The CDR3 DNA is TGTGCCAGCACCGGTAAAGCCCAAGAGACCCAGTACTTC. This codes for CASTGKAQETQYF. Full variable domain (outside the CDR3, taken from reference TRBV2 and TRBJ2-5): EPEVTQTPSHQVTQMGQEVILRCVPISNHLYFYWYRQILGQKVEFLVSFYNNEISEKSEIFDDQFSVERPDGSNFTLKIRSTKLEDSAMYFCASTGKAQETQYFGPGTRLLVL.

This clonotype was picked up one time. This rearrangement joins TRBV11-3 to TRBJ2-1; weak D call: TRBD2 (5 bases). This CDR3 is built from 14 residues. Germline V gene sequence: CDR1 SGHNT, CDR2 YENEEA. V shed 5 bases and J shed 8 bases, with 16 bases lying between them. The CDR3 reads CASSALAGNDEQFF. CDR3 sequence (DNA): TGTGCCAGCAGCGCCCTAGCCGGGAACGATGAGCAGTTCTTC.

The rearrangement joins TRBV11-2 to TRBJ2-2; maybe TRBD1 (6 bases). Trimming took 5 bases from V and 6 from J, leaving 16 bases between them. Germline CDR1 reads SGHAT; CDR2 reads FQNNGV. CDR3 length: 15 residues. CDR3 in amino acids: CASSPHRAVAGELFF. The CDR3 DNA follows: TGTGCCAGCAGCCCCCACAGGGCAGTAGCCGGGGAGCTGTTTTTT.

This chain joins TRBV24-1 and TRBJ2-3; perhaps TRBD2 as D (5 bases). This CDR3 spans 14 amino acids. V lost 6 bases to trimming and J lost 4 bases, with 13 bases between them. Germline V CDR1 and CDR2: KGHDR, SFDVKD. The CDR3 nucleotides read TGTGCCACCAGTTCTAGCAACATAGCAGATACGCAGTATTTT. It is translated as CATSSSNIADTQYF.

The rearrangement uses TRBV6-5 and TRBJ1-1, with TRBD1 matching 7 bases. The CDR3 runs to 15 residues. V was pared by 5 bases and J by 3 bases, with 9 bases of the junction left unmatched. In germline, CDR1 is MNHEY, CDR2 SVGAGI. The CDR3 coding sequence is TGTGCCAGCAGTACCGACAGGGATTGGGACACTGAAGCTTTCTTT. Protein sequence: CASSTDRDWDTEAFF.

This clonotype was picked up a small number of times. V gene TRBV5-1 combines with J gene TRBJ1-5; D possibly corresponds to TRBD1 (5 bases). Germline-derived CDR1 and CDR2 are SGHRS and YFSETQ. Trimming shortened V by 4 bases and J by 0 bases, and 11 bases separated the two germline ends. This CDR3 has 15 residues. In nucleotides, the CDR3 is TGCGCCAGCAGCCCAGGGACCAATAGCAATCAGCCCCAGCATTTT. Encoded protein: CASSPGTNSNQPQHF. Full variable domain (missing parts from reference TRBV5-1 and TRBJ1-5): KAGVTQTPRYLIKTRGQQVTLSCSPISGHRSVSWYQQTPGQGLQFLFEYFSETQRNKGNFPGRFSGRQFSNSRSEMNVSTLELGDSALYLCASSPGTNSNQPQHFGDGTRLSIL.

This clonotype appeared many times. This rearrangement joins TRBV28 to TRBJ2-7, with D possibly TRBD1 on 6 matching bases. V was pared by 6 bases and J by 8 bases, with 11 bases between. The V gene's germline CDR1 is MDHEN and CDR2 SYDVKM. The CDR3 is 11 residues long. The CDR3 DNA sequence: TGTGCCAGCAGGTCTACAGGGCAGCAGTACTTC. Encoded protein: CASRSTGQQYF.

The chain employs TRBV6-1 and TRBJ2-4, with 11 bases lining up with TRBD2. The CDR3 runs 14 residues. CDR1 and CDR2 (germline): MNHNS, SASEGT. V was clipped by 8 bases and J by 7 bases; unmatched bases: 7. CDR3 coding DNA: TGTGCCAGCGGGACTAGCGGCTTCAGGAACATTCAGTACTTC. It translates to CASGTSGFRNIQYF.

In its sample, this clonotype was seen many times. The rearrangement joins TRBV20-1 to TRBJ2-1; 15 nucleotides line up with TRBD2. The germline V gene has CDR1 DFQATT and CDR2 SNEGSKA (reference sequence). The CDR3 covers 14 residues. V gave up 3 bases and J gave up 9 bases; unmatched junction bases: 3. CDR3 protein: CSASRTSGRGEQFF. DNA of the CDR3: TGCAGTGCTAGTCGGACTAGCGGGAGGGGTGAGCAGTTCTTC.

The chain has TRBV29-1 and TRBJ2-2; TRBD2 is a possible D gene (5 bases). Germline V gene lookup returns CDR1 SQVTM and CDR2 ANQGSEA. The V and J ends lost 4 bases and 5 bases respectively, with 11 bases between them. The length of the CDR3 is 13 residues. This CDR3 reads CSVGSRGTGELFF. DNA for the CDR3: TGCAGCGTTGGGTCCCGGGGAACCGGGGAGCTGTTTTTT.

The rearrangement uses TRBV18 and TRBJ2-7; the D call may be TRBD1 or TRBD2 (5 bases each). The CDR3 runs 15 residues. Germline values: CDR1 KGHSH, CDR2 LQKENI. The V and J ends lost 4 bases and 0 bases respectively, with 13 bases between them. CDR3 nucleotides: TGTGCCAGCTCACTCCGGGACCTTAGCTCCTACGAGCAGTACTTC. It encodes CASSLRDLSSYEQYF. The entire variable domain, with the rest obtained from reference TRBV18 and TRBJ2-7, is as follows: NAGVMQNPRHLVRRRGQEARLRCSPMKGHSHVYWYRQLPEEGLKFMVYLQKENIIDESGMPKERFSAEFPKEGPSILRIQQVVRGDSAAYFCASSLRDLSSYEQYFGPGTRLTVT.

This clonotype was seen a handful of times. This chain uses TRBV7-2 with TRBJ2-1; 15 nucleotides agree with TRBD2. In germline, CDR1 is SGHTA, CDR2 FQGNSA. The CDR3 covers 17 residues. Trimming removed 4 bases from V and 7 bases from J; junction bases left unmatched: 8. This CDR3 reads CASSSMGGTSGRNEQFF. In nucleotides, the CDR3 is TGTGCCAGCAGCTCCATGGGTGGGACTAGCGGGAGGAATGAGCAGTTCTTC.

This clonotype was seen at least ten times. This chain joins TRBV24-1 and TRBJ2-1; no firm D call. The CDR3 is made up of 12 amino acids. The V gene's germline CDR1 is KGHDR and CDR2 SFDVKD. Trimming took off 2 bases at V and 6 bases at J, with 4 bases between the two ends. The CDR3 region is CATSDSVNEQFF. The CDR3 bases are TGTGCCACCAGTGATTCCGTCAATGAGCAGTTCTTC.

This clonotype was picked up many times. V usage is TRBV5-1 and J usage is TRBJ2-7; D gene ambiguous. The CDR3 contains 16 residues. Trimming removed 4 bases at V and 0 bases at J, with 17 bases between. The V gene's germline CDR1 is SGHRS and CDR2 YFSETQ. The CDR3 region is CASSPRSAAASYEQYF. CDR3 sequence (DNA): TGCGCCAGCAGCCCTAGATCGGCGGCAGCCTCCTACGAGCAGTACTTC. Full variable domain (missing parts from reference TRBV5-1 and TRBJ2-7): KAGVTQTPRYLIKTRGQQVTLSCSPISGHRSVSWYQQTPGQGLQFLFEYFSETQRNKGNFPGRFSGRQFSNSRSEMNVSTLELGDSALYLCASSPRSAAASYEQYFGPGTRLTVT.